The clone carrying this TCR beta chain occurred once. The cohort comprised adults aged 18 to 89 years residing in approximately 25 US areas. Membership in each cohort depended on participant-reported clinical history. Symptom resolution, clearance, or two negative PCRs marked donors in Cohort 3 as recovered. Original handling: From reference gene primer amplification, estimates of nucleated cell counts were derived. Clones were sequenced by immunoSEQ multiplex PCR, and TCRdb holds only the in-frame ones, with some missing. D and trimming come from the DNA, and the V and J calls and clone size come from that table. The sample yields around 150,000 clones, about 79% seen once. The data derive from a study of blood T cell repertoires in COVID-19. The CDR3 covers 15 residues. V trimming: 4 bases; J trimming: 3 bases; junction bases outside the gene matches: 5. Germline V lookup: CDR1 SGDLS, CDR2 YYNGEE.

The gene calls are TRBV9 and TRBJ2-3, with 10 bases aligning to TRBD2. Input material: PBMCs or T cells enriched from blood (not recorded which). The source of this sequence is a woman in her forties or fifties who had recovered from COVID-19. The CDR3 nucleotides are TGTGCCAGCAGCCAAACACTAGCGGGAACAGATACGCAGTATTTT. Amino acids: CASSQTLAGTDTQYF. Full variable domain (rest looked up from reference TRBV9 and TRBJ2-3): DSGVTQTPKHLITATGQRVTLRCSPRSGDLSVYWYQQSLDQGLQFLIQYYNGEERAKGNILERFSAQQFPDLHSELNLSSLELGDSALYFCASSQTLAGTDTQYFGPGTRLTVL.